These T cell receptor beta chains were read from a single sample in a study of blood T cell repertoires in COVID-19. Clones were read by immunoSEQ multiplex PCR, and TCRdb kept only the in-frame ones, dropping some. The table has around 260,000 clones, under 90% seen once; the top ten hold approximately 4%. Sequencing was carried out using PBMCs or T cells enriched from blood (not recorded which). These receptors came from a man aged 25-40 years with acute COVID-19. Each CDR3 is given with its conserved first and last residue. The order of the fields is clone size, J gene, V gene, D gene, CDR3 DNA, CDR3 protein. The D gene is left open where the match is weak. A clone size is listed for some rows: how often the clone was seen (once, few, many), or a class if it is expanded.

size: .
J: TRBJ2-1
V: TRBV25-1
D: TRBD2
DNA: TGTGCCAGCTCGGGACTAGCGGGGAGCTCCTACAATGAGCAGTTCTTC
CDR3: CASSGLAGSSYNEQFF

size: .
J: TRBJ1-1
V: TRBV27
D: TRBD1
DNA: TGTGCCAGCAGTTTACGCCTGACAGGGGCGAGAGGAACTGAAGCTTTCTTT
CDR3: CASSLRLTGARGTEAFF

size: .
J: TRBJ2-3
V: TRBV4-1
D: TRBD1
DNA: TGCGCCAGCAGCTCACCGGGACAGGGTTCGGATACGCAGTATTTT
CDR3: CASSSPGQGSDTQYF

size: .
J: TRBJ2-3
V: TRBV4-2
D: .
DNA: TGTGCCAGCAGCCAAGATGGGGCAGGGGGCACAGATACGCAGTATTTT
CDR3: CASSQDGAGGTDTQYF

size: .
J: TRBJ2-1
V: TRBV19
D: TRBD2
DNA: TGTGCCAGTAGTATAGGGGTAGCGGGAGTGGGCCATGAGCAGTTCTTC
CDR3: CASSIGVAGVGHEQFF

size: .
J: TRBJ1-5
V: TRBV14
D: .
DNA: TGTGCCAGCAGCTTAACGGGACAGCCCCAGCATTTT
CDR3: CASSLTGQPQHF

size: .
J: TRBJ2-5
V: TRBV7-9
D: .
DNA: TGTGCCAGCAGCACTACAGGTCCAGGCAACCAAGAGACCCAGTACTTC
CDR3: CASSTTGPGNQETQYF

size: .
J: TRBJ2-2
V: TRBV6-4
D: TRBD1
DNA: TGTGCCAGCAGTGACTCGGTCAGGGGGACCGGGGAGCTGTTTTTT
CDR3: CASSDSVRGTGELFF

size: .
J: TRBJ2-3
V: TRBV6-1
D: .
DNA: TGTGCCAGCAGTGAATACCGGGATACGCAGTATTTT
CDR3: CASSEYRDTQYF

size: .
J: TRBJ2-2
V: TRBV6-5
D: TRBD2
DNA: TGCGGGGTAGCGGGACTACCCGGGGAGCTGTTTTTT
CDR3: CGVAGLPGELFF

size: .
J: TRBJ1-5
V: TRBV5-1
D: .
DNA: TGTGCCAGCAGCCCGGGAGGGGTTTACAATCAGCCCCAGCATTTT
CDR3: CASSPGGVYNQPQHF

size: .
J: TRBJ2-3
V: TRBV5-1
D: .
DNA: TGTGCCAGCAGCTTGGGCGGTCCCACAGATACGCAGTATTTT
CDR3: CASSLGGPTDTQYF

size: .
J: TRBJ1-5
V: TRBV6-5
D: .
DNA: TGTGCCAGCAGTTACGGCGAGGGTCGAGGTCAGCCCCAGCATTTT
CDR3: CASSYGEGRGQPQHF

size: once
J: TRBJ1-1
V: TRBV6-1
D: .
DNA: TGTGCCAGCAGTGAGGTGCGGATGAACACTGAAGCTTTCTTT
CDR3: CASSEVRMNTEAFF

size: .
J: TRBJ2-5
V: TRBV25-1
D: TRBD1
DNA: TGTGCCAGCAGATCGGACAGGGGGCGATGGGAGACCCAGTACTTC
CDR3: CASRSDRGRWETQYF

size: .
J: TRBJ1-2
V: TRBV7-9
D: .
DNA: TGTGCCGGCGGATTTAACTATGGCTACACCTTC
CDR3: CAGGFNYGYTF